This TCR beta chain was captured in a study of blood T cell repertoires in COVID-19. Study context: Spain, Italy and the United States supplied samples that represented acute and convalescent COVID-19. Sample material is recorded as cDNA or gDNA derived from T cells, B-cell-depleted T cells, or PBMCs.

Original processing notes: Estimates of nucleated cell counts were drawn from the amplification of reference gene primers. Assay: immunoSEQ multiplex PCR; the TCRdb copy retains only in-frame clones and omits some. The V and J calls and clone size come from that table; D and trimming were worked out from the DNA. The sample holds about 180,000 clones; about 88% are singletons and the top ten take 2.9%. The CDR3 is made up of 14 amino acids. J was trimmed by 3 bases and V by 1 base; bases with no gene match: 2. The germline V gene encodes CDR1 SGHVS and CDR2 FNYEAQ. The V call is TRBV7-6, the J call TRBJ2-7; TRBD2 aligns across 8 bases. The material sequenced was peripheral blood. This receptor was identified in a woman aged 25 to 39 with active or convalescent COVID-19. CDR3 loop: CASSLESGSYEQYF. In DNA form, the CDR3 reads TGTGCCAGCAGCTTAGAAAGCGGGAGCTACGAGCAGTACTTC.